A selection of T cell receptor beta chains follows, all from one sample in a study of shared clonotypes between healthy human individuals. The repertoire was sequenced with immunoSEQ multiplex PCR; TCRdb's copy has only in-frame clones and lacks some. This table holds nearly 2 million clones, 85% to 95% found once. Material: naive CD8+ T cells sorted from blood. These receptor sequences come from a man between 18 and 29 years old in good health. CDR3s include the opening cysteine and the closing phenylalanine or tryptophan. Fields, in order: clone size, CDR3 length, V gene, J gene, CDR3 protein. Not all rows give a size; the values are once, few, many and, for expanded clones, a class.

clone size: NA; CDR3 length: 19; V gene: TRBV27; J gene: TRBJ1-4; CDR3 protein: CASSLEGIQAGREYEKLFF
clone size: NA; CDR3 length: 13; V gene: TRBV15; J gene: TRBJ2-5; CDR3 protein: CATSRPNQETQYF
clone size: NA; CDR3 length: 14; V gene: TRBV27; J gene: TRBJ1-6; CDR3 protein: CASSLTGGNSPLHF
clone size: NA; CDR3 length: 12; V gene: TRBV29-1; J gene: TRBJ2-7; CDR3 protein: CSVQGDFYEQYF
clone size: NA; CDR3 length: 15; V gene: TRBV7-8; J gene: TRBJ2-3; CDR3 protein: CASSPTPNPPYTQYF
clone size: NA; CDR3 length: 13; V gene: TRBV30; J gene: TRBJ1-4; CDR3 protein: CAWSIQGAEKLFF
clone size: NA; CDR3 length: 15; V gene: TRBV2; J gene: TRBJ1-6; CDR3 protein: CASSPDRGLNSPLHF
clone size: NA; CDR3 length: 15; V gene: TRBV4-1; J gene: TRBJ2-7; CDR3 protein: CATAPRQGTAYEQYF
clone size: NA; CDR3 length: 15; V gene: TRBV4-1; J gene: TRBJ2-7; CDR3 protein: CASSQDPVSSYEQYF
clone size: NA; CDR3 length: 14; V gene: TRBV11-2; J gene: TRBJ2-1; CDR3 protein: CASSFLWSPDEQFF
clone size: NA; CDR3 length: 16; V gene: TRBV6-1; J gene: TRBJ1-4; CDR3 protein: CASSDSPMRFNEKLFF
clone size: NA; CDR3 length: 15; V gene: TRBV5-6; J gene: TRBJ1-5; CDR3 protein: CASSWGGGGNQPQHF
clone size: NA; CDR3 length: 15; V gene: TRBV6-1; J gene: TRBJ2-1; CDR3 protein: CASSEEFSSYNEQFF
clone size: NA; CDR3 length: 14; V gene: TRBV29-1; J gene: TRBJ2-1; CDR3 protein: CSVVGLAGADEQFF
clone size: NA; CDR3 length: 15; V gene: TRBV27; J gene: TRBJ1-6; CDR3 protein: CASSSGTFGNSPLHF
clone size: NA; CDR3 length: 13; V gene: TRBV2; J gene: TRBJ2-7; CDR3 protein: CASSGTEYYEQYF
clone size: NA; CDR3 length: 11; V gene: TRBV5-6; J gene: TRBJ2-1; CDR3 protein: CASSTLNEQFF
clone size: NA; CDR3 length: 11; V gene: TRBV19; J gene: TRBJ1-5; CDR3 protein: CASSVQGTQHF
clone size: NA; CDR3 length: 13; V gene: TRBV28; J gene: TRBJ1-5; CDR3 protein: CASSLGHNQPQHF
clone size: NA; CDR3 length: 17; V gene: TRBV4-3; J gene: TRBJ2-3; CDR3 protein: CASSQALRHESPDTQYF
clone size: NA; CDR3 length: 15; V gene: TRBV9; J gene: TRBJ2-7; CDR3 protein: CASSVGDSYSYEQYF
clone size: once; CDR3 length: 15; V gene: TRBV5-4; J gene: TRBJ2-3; CDR3 protein: CASSPLAGSTDTQYF
clone size: NA; CDR3 length: 13; V gene: TRBV29-1; J gene: TRBJ2-7; CDR3 protein: CSVDGGGLYEQYF
clone size: NA; CDR3 length: 11; V gene: TRBV30; J gene: TRBJ2-7; CDR3 protein: CAWSVSLEQYF
clone size: NA; CDR3 length: 14; V gene: TRBV27; J gene: TRBJ2-1; CDR3 protein: CASRMGLAVNEQFF
clone size: NA; CDR3 length: 15; V gene: TRBV6-5; J gene: TRBJ1-1; CDR3 protein: CASNLQRGANTEAFF
clone size: NA; CDR3 length: 13; V gene: TRBV28; J gene: TRBJ1-3; CDR3 protein: CASSFSEGNTIYF
clone size: NA; CDR3 length: 13; V gene: TRBV7-6; J gene: TRBJ1-5; CDR3 protein: CASSLGKGQPQHF
clone size: NA; CDR3 length: 13; V gene: TRBV6-5; J gene: TRBJ2-7; CDR3 protein: CASSYTVSREQYF
clone size: NA; CDR3 length: 15; V gene: TRBV14; J gene: TRBJ2-1; CDR3 protein: CASSQVGLANNEQFF
clone size: NA; CDR3 length: 15; V gene: TRBV7-7; J gene: TRBJ1-4; CDR3 protein: CASSLERGGNEKLFF
clone size: NA; CDR3 length: 14; V gene: TRBV27; J gene: TRBJ1-1; CDR3 protein: CASSPGTTNTEAFF